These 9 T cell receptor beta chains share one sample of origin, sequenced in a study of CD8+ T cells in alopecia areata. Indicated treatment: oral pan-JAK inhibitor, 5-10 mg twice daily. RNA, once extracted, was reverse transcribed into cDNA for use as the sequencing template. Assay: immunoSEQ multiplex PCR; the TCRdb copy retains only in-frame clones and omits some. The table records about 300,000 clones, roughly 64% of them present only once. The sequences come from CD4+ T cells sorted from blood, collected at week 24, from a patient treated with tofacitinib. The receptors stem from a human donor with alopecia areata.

The CDR3 protein is CASSSRLAGVQETQYF. The CDR3, as DNA: TGTGCCAGCAGTTCCCGACTAGCGGGGGTCCAAGAGACCCAGTACTTC. V gene TRBV28 combines with J gene TRBJ2-5; 12 bases match TRBD2. Losses at the gene ends were 4 bases for V and 1 base for J; bases not matched to a gene: 4. This CDR3 is built from 16 residues. CDR1 is MDHEN, CDR2 SYDVKM, per germline.

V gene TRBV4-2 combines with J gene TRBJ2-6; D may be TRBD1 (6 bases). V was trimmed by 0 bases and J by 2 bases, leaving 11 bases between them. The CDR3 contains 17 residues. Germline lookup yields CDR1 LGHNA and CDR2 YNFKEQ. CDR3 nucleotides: TGTGCCAGCAGCCAAGACCCCTACAGGGCTGGGGCCAACGTCCTGACTTTC. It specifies CASSQDPYRAGANVLTF.

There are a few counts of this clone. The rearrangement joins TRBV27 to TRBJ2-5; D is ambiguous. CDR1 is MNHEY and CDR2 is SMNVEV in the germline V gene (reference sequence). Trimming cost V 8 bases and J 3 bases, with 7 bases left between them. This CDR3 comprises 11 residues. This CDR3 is CASGVEETQYF. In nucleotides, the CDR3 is TGTGCCAGCGGTGTGGAAGAGACCCAGTACTTC.

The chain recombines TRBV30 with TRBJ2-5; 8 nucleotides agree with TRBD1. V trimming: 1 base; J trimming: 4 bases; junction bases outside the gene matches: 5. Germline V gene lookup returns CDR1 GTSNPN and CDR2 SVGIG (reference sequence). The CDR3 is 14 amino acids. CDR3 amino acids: CAWSGTGRGETQYF. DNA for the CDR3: TGTGCCTGGAGTGGGACAGGGCGGGGAGAGACCCAGTACTTC.

The CDR3 DNA sequence: TGCGCCAGCAGCCAAGAACCAGGGCCAAAGGGGCAGTATGGCTACACCTTC. Its protein product is CASSQEPGPKGQYGYTF. The chain recombines TRBV4-1 with TRBJ1-2; D is possibly TRBD1 (5 bases). The CDR3 has 17 amino acids. Trimming removed 0 bases at V and 5 bases at J, with 19 bases between. CDR1 and CDR2 (germline): MGHRA, YSYEKL.

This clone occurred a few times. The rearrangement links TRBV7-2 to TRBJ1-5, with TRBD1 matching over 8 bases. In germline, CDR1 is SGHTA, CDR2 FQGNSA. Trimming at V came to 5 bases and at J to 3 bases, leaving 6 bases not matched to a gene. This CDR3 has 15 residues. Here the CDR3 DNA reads TGTGCCAGCAGCCAGCAGGGACAGGTCAATCAGCCCCAGCATTTT. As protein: CASSQQGQVNQPQHF.

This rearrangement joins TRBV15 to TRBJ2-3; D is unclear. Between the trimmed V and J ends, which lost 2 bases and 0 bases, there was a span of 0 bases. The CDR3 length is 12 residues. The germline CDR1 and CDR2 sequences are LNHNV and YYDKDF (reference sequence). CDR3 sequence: CATSRSTDTQYF. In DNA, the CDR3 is TGTGCCACCAGCAGAAGCACAGATACGCAGTATTTT.

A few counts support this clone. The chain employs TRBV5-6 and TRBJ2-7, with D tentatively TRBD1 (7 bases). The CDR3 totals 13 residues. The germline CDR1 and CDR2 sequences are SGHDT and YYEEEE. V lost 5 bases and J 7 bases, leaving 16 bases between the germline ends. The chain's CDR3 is CASSSDRSGEQYF. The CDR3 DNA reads TGTGCCAGCAGTTCGGACAGGAGCGGGGAGCAGTACTTC. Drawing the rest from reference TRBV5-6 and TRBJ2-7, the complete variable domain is DAGVTQSPTHLIKTRGQQVTLRCSPKSGHDTVSWYQQALGQGPQFIFQYYEEEERQRGNFPDRFSGHQFPNYSSELNVNALLLGDSALYLCASSSDRSGEQYFGPGTRLTVT.

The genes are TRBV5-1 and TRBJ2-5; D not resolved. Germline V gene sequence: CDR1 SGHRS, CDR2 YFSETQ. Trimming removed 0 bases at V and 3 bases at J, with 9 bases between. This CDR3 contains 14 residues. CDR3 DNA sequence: TGCGCCAGCAGCTTGGAGTCAGGAGAAGAGACCCAGTACTTC. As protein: CASSLESGEETQYF.